What follows are 28 T cell receptor beta chains derived from one specimen sequenced in a study of OX40 agonist ivuxolimab in advanced cancers. Repertoires were generated with immunoSEQ multiplex PCR, while TCRdb's copy carries only in-frame clones and drops some. This sample yields 80,000 or so clones, of which 84% are seen a single time; under 7% belongs to the top ten. The sequenced sample was CD4+ or CD8+ T cells sorted from blood, obtained in a trial of the OX40 agonist ivuxolimab. These receptors originate from an adult with an advanced solid tumor such as melanoma, head and neck, liver or kidney cancer.

This rearrangement joins TRBV7-2 to TRBJ2-7; D might be TRBD1 (5 bases). The CDR3 contains 15 residues. CDR1 is SGHTA, CDR2 FQGNSA, per germline. Between the trimmed V and J ends, which lost 1 base and 2 bases, there was a span of 12 bases. The CDR3 DNA is TGTGCCAGCAGCTTAGGGTCAGGGAAAGCCTACGAGCAGTACTTC. Amino acid sequence: CASSLGSGKAYEQYF.

This clone appeared a few times. The chain couples TRBV19 to TRBJ1-2; unclear D gene. The CDR3 sequence is 14 residues long. Deletions cut 2 bases from V and 4 bases from J, with 11 bases between. CDR1 and CDR2 from the germline V gene are LNHDA and SQIVND (reference sequence). The CDR3 loop reads CASSISVGGYGYTF. DNA of the CDR3: TGTGCCAGTAGTATAAGCGTGGGCGGCTATGGCTACACCTTC.

CDR3 nucleotide sequence: TGTGCCAGCAGCCCCGACAGATACGAGCAGTACTTC. It specifies CASSPDRYEQYF. The gene calls are TRBV7-6 and TRBJ2-7; D is perhaps TRBD1 (5 bases). This CDR3 is 12 amino acids long. Germline V gives CDR1 SGHVS, CDR2 FNYEAQ. Trimming removed 5 bases at V and 4 bases at J, with 9 bases between.

The V gene is TRBV5-4, the J gene TRBJ2-3; 14 bases agree with TRBD2. With V trimmed by 4 bases and J by 5 bases, 12 bases remained unmatched. The CDR3 is 18 residues long. Germline V gives CDR1 SGHNT, CDR2 YYREEE (reference sequence). CDR3 loop: CASSPGTSGRRVGDTQYF. The DNA for the CDR3 is TGTGCCAGCAGCCCCGGGACTAGCGGGAGACGAGTAGGAGATACGCAGTATTTT.

This chain links TRBV11-3 with TRBJ1-2, with TRBD1 matching over 7 bases. Germline V CDR1 and CDR2: SGHNT, YENEEA. With 3 bases clipped from V and 4 bases from J, the junction kept 2 bases outside the gene matches. The CDR3 consists of 13 residues. The CDR3 protein is CASSFAGGYGYTF. The CDR3 DNA is TGTGCCAGCAGCTTCGCAGGGGGCTATGGCTACACCTTC.

This chain uses TRBV28 with TRBJ1-6, with D maybe TRBD1 (5 bases). The CDR3 runs to 15 residues. Trimming shortened V by 3 bases and J by 6 bases, and 12 bases separated the two germline ends. The germline V gene has CDR1 MDHEN and CDR2 SYDVKM. The CDR3 DNA reads TGTGCCAGCAGTTTTCGGGCAGGGATTAATTCACCCCTCCACTTT. Protein: CASSFRAGINSPLHF.

V gene TRBV19 combines with J gene TRBJ1-1; D uncertain. This CDR3 contains 13 residues. Trimming stripped 0 bases from V and 7 bases from J, with 9 bases between. The germline CDR1 and CDR2 sequences are LNHDA and SQIVND (reference sequence). The CDR3 region is CASSIDSGFEAFF. The CDR3 DNA is TGTGCCAGTAGTATAGACTCCGGGTTTGAAGCTTTCTTT.

The V and J genes are TRBV6-6 and TRBJ2-5; 10 bases map to TRBD2. The J call may be in error: the DNA end matches TRBJ2-7 better. This CDR3 is 16 amino acids long. CDR1 is MNHNY, CDR2 SVGAGI, per germline (reference sequence). The CDR3 coding sequence is TGTGCCAGCAGCCCCATGAGCGGGAGGGTACTCTACGAGCAGTACTTC. Amino acid sequence: CASSPMSGRVLYEQYF.

The rearrangement links TRBV10-2 to TRBJ1-5; 8 nucleotides match TRBD1. V lost 7 bases, J lost 0 bases, and 8 bases stayed unmatched. The CDR3 is 16 amino acids. Germline lookup yields CDR1 WSHSY and CDR2 SAAADI. The DNA for the CDR3 is TGCGCCAGCAACGATGGACAGGGCCCTAGCAATCAGCCCCAGCATTTT. Translated: CASNDGQGPSNQPQHF.

This clone was seen more than once but under ten times. The V gene is TRBV10-2, the J gene TRBJ1-5; weak D call: TRBD1 (6 bases). V was shortened by 3 bases and J by 5 bases, with 17 bases between the two germline ends. This CDR3 has 16 residues. Germline V lookup: CDR1 WSHSY, CDR2 SAAADI. CDR3 region: CASSDRGTTRDQPQHF. The CDR3 bases are TGCGCCAGCAGTGACCGCGGGACAACGCGCGATCAGCCCCAGCATTTT.

The V and J genes are TRBV7-2 and TRBJ1-3; D might be TRBD1 (5 bases). The CDR3 spans 16 residues. Germline CDR1 SGHTA, CDR2 FQGNSA. V lost 5 bases and J lost 0, with 14 bases in between. CDR3 sequence reads: CASSPHDRRSGNTIYF. The CDR3, as DNA: TGTGCCAGCAGCCCACACGACAGACGCTCTGGAAACACCATATATTTT.

The chain couples TRBV19 to TRBJ2-5; TRBD1 matches at 8 bases. Matching the DNA end better, TRBJ2-7 makes the J call doubtful. In germline, CDR1 is LNHDA, CDR2 SQIVND (reference sequence). This CDR3 is 15 amino acids long. CDR3 DNA sequence: TGTGCCAGTATCGGCTCCGGGACAGGAGTCTACGAGCAGTACTTC. It codes for CASIGSGTGVYEQYF.

This clone was seen just once. V is TRBV19 and J is TRBJ1-1, with D tentatively TRBD1 (5 bases). The CDR3 loop spans 15 amino acids. The germline gives CDR1 LNHDA, CDR2 SQIVND (reference sequence). The V end was cut by 3 bases, the J end by 1 base, with 12 bases between. The CDR3 DNA sequence: TGTGCCAGTAGTATGGTTGGGACGCGGAACACTGAAGCTTTCTTT. This encodes CASSMVGTRNTEAFF.

The chain carries TRBV5-6 and TRBJ1-1; D gene unclear. Germline V gives CDR1 SGHDT, CDR2 YYEEEE. V lost 4 bases and J 0 bases, leaving 10 bases between the germline ends. This CDR3 is 14 amino acids long. The CDR3 DNA reads TGTGCCAGCAGCGCCTGGCACTTGAACACTGAAGCTTTCTTT. This encodes CASSAWHLNTEAFF.

The chain uses TRBV19 and TRBJ2-2; D gene uncertain. Germline loops: CDR1 LNHDA, CDR2 SQIVND (reference sequence). The ends were cut back, 5 bases at V and 7 bases at J, with 20 bases in the middle. The CDR3 is 16 residues long. Here the CDR3 reads CASSPRHSSTGGELFF. The DNA for the CDR3 is TGTGCCAGTAGTCCCCGCCACAGCTCCACGGGCGGGGAGCTGTTTTTT.

The chain has TRBV4-3 and TRBJ2-2; TRBD1 matches at 8 bases. The V and J ends lost 3 bases and 1 base, in that order; junction bases with no gene match: 10. Germline loops: CDR1 LGHNA, CDR2 YSLEER. The CDR3 covers 18 residues. CDR3 protein: CASSQGYYRGRNTGELFF. CDR3 DNA sequence: TGCGCCAGCAGCCAGGGCTATTACAGGGGGAGGAACACCGGGGAGCTGTTTTTT.

This rearrangement joins TRBV6-6 to TRBJ2-2; D remains ambiguous. Trimming removed 2 bases at V and 1 base at J, with 8 bases between. Germline V gene sequence: CDR1 MNHNY, CDR2 SVGAGI (reference sequence). The CDR3 length is 15 residues. The CDR3 DNA sequence: TGTGCCAGCAGTTACGGGCGGAGGAACACCGGGGAGCTGTTTTTT. It translates to CASSYGRRNTGELFF.

This clone was found once. This sample includes further DNA sequences coding for the same CDR3. The V gene is TRBV5-6, the J gene TRBJ2-2; 15 nucleotides agree with TRBD2. The CDR3 spans 19 residues. Trimming at V came to 2 bases and at J to 2 bases, leaving 7 bases not matched to a gene. Germline loops: CDR1 SGHDT, CDR2 YYEEEE. The CDR3 coding sequence is TGTGCCAGCAGCTTCCAGGGACTAGCGGGAGGCACAAACACCGGGGAGCTGTTTTTT. It translates to CASSFQGLAGGTNTGELFF.

This clone was seen a handful of times. This chain joins TRBV19 and TRBJ1-2, with 10 bases fitting TRBD1. The CDR3 runs 15 residues. Germline lookup yields CDR1 LNHDA and CDR2 SQIVND (reference sequence). V shed 5 bases, J shed 2 bases, and the junction held 5 bases outside the gene matches. The CDR3 loop is CASSVGTGANYGYTF. CDR3 DNA: TGTGCCAGTAGTGTAGGGACAGGGGCGAACTATGGCTACACCTTC.

To note about this clone: Other DNA sequences within the sample encode an identical CDR3. The chain employs TRBV5-6 and TRBJ1-6, with D unresolved. The V gene lost 4 bases and the J gene lost 10 bases, with 12 bases spanning the gap. The CDR3 is 13 amino acids. Germline CDR1 reads SGHDT; CDR2 reads YYEEEE. The CDR3 sequence: CASSLEGGSPLHF. The CDR3 nucleotides read TGTGCCAGCAGCCTGGAGGGAGGATCACCCCTCCACTTT.

The J gene is TRBJ1-5, the V gene TRBV6-1; D is unclear. Trimming removed 3 bases at V and 1 base at J, with 7 bases between. Per germline, CDR1 MNHNS and CDR2 SASEGT. The CDR3 spans 14 residues. The CDR3 loop is CASSERWSNQPQHF. The CDR3, as DNA: TGTGCCAGCAGTGAGCGGTGGAGCAATCAGCCCCAGCATTTT.

This chain joins TRBV7-2 and TRBJ2-3; 8 bases agree with TRBD1. Trimming removed 5 bases from V and 3 bases from J; junction bases left unmatched: 4. This CDR3 spans 14 amino acids. Germline assignment: CDR1 SGHTA and CDR2 FQGNSA. CDR3 protein: CASSKTGVTDTQYF. The DNA for the CDR3 is TGTGCCAGCAGCAAGACAGGGGTGACAGATACGCAGTATTTT.

The gene calls are TRBV30 and TRBJ2-7; D is uncertain. Trimming stripped 1 base from V and 0 bases from J, with 13 bases between. The germline gives CDR1 GTSNPN, CDR2 SVGIG (reference sequence). This CDR3 comprises 15 residues. The CDR3 protein is CAWSEVGARSYEQYF. CDR3 coding DNA: TGTGCCTGGAGTGAGGTTGGTGCCCGCTCCTACGAGCAGTACTTC.

This clone was seen once. This chain links TRBV25-1 with TRBJ1-6, with a weak D call TRBD1 (6 bases). Trimming took off 5 bases at V and 9 bases at J, with 14 bases between the two ends. This CDR3 region has 14 residues. Per germline, CDR1 MGHDK and CDR2 SYGVNS. The CDR3 DNA is TGTGCCAGCAGTCATCAGGGGACCCTTTCACCCCTCCACTTT. Translated: CASSHQGTLSPLHF. Complete variable domain (other parts from reference TRBV25-1 and TRBJ1-6): EADIYQTPRYLVIGTGKKITLECSQTMGHDKMYWYQQDPGMELHLIHYSYGVNSTEKGDLSSESTVSRIRTEHFPLTLESARPSHTSQYLCASSHQGTLSPLHFGNGTRLTVT.

The V and J genes are TRBV29-1 and TRBJ2-5; D unresolved. Germline lookup yields CDR1 SQVTM and CDR2 ANQGSEA. The CDR3 covers 13 residues. Trimming left V 0 bases short and J 5 bases short, with 10 bases between. The CDR3 DNA reads TGCAGCGTTGAAGATTTCCAGGACGAGACCCAGTACTTC. It yields the protein CSVEDFQDETQYF.

This sequence joins TRBV5-4 and TRBJ2-1; D is perhaps TRBD2 (5 bases). Per the germline V gene, CDR1 is SGHNT and CDR2 is YYREEE (reference sequence). The germline V and J ends were trimmed by 3 bases and 8 bases, with 12 bases remaining between them. This CDR3 contains 13 residues. The CDR3 loop is CASSSPQDYEQFF. The CDR3 DNA reads as TGTGCCAGCAGCTCCCCGCAGGACTATGAGCAGTTCTTC.

The chain carries TRBV9 and TRBJ1-1; TRBD1 aligns across 7 bases. The germline V gene has CDR1 SGDLS and CDR2 YYNGEE. With V trimmed by 2 bases and J by 0 bases, 4 bases remained unmatched. The CDR3 is made up of 15 amino acids. CDR3: CASSVGDSLNTEAFF. CDR3 bases: TGTGCCAGCAGCGTTGGGGACAGCCTGAACACTGAAGCTTTCTTT.

This chain connects TRBV5-4 to TRBJ2-1, with 13 bases matching TRBD2. Germline V gene sequence: CDR1 SGHNT, CDR2 YYREEE (reference sequence). Unmatched junction bases numbered 11, after V lost 4 bases and J lost 10 bases. This CDR3 is 16 amino acids long. The CDR3 bases are TGTGCCAGCAGCCGGACTAGCGGGAGAGCTCGACTGGAGCAGTTCTTC. It translates to CASSRTSGRARLEQFF.